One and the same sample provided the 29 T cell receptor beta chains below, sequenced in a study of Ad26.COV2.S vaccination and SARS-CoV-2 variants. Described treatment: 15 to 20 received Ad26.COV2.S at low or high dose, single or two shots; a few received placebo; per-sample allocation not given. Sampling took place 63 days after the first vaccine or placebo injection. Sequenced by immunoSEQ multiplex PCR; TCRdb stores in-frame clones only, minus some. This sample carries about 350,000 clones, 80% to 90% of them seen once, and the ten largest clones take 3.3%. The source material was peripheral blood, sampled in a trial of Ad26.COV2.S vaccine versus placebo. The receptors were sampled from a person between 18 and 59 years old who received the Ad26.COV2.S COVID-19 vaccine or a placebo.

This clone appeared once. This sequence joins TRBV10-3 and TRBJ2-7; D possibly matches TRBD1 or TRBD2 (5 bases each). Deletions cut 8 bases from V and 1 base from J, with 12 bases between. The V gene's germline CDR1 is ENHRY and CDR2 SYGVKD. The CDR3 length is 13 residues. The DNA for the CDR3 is TGTGCCATCTCCCGGGGCGGTTCCTACGAGCAGTACTTC. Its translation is CAISRGGSYEQYF.

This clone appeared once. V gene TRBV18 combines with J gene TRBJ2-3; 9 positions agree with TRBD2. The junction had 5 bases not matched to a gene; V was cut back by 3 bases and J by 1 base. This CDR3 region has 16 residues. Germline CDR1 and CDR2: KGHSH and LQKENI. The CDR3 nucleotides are TGTGCCAGCTCACCGGGACTAGCTGCCCGCACAGATACGCAGTATTTT. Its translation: CASSPGLAARTDTQYF.

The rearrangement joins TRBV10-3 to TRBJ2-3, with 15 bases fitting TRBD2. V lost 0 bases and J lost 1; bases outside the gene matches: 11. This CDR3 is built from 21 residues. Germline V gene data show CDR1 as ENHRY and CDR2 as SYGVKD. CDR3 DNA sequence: TGTGCCATCAGTGAGTCAGTATTAGGACTAGCGGGAGGGCTCCGCACAGATACGCAGTATTTT. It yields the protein CAISESVLGLAGGLRTDTQYF.

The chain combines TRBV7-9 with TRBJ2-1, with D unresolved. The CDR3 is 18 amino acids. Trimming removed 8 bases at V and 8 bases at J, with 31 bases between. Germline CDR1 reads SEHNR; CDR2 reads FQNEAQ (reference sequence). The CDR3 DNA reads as TGTGCCAGCGTCAAAAGTTATGGCGAAGATCGGATGTACGATGAGCAGTTCTTC. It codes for CASVKSYGEDRMYDEQFF.

CDR3 bases: TGTGCCAGTAGATGGCAGGTGAACACTGAAGCTTTCTTT. Translation: CASRWQVNTEAFF. The chain links TRBV19 to TRBJ1-1; D remains ambiguous. The CDR3 has 13 residues. The V and J ends lost 6 bases and 0 bases respectively, with 8 bases between them. Germline CDR1 LNHDA, CDR2 SQIVND (reference sequence).

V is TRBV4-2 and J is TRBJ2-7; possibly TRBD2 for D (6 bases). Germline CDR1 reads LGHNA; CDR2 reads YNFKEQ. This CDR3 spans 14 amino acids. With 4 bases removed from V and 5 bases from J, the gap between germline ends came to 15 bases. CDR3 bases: TGTGCCAGCAGCCGCGGGGCAGGGTGGAACGAGCAGTACTTC. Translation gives CASSRGAGWNEQYF.

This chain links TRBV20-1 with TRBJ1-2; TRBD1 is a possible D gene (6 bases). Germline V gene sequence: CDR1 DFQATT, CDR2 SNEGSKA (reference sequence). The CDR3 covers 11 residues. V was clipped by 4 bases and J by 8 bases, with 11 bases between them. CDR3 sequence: CSATGVDGYTF. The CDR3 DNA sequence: TGCAGTGCTACAGGGGTGGACGGCTACACCTTC.

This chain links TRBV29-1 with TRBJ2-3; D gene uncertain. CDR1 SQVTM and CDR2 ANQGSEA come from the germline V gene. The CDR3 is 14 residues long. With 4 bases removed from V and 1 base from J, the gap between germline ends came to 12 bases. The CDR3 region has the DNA TGCAGCGTTGCCAGGACGTATCGCACAGATACGCAGTATTTT. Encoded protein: CSVARTYRTDTQYF.

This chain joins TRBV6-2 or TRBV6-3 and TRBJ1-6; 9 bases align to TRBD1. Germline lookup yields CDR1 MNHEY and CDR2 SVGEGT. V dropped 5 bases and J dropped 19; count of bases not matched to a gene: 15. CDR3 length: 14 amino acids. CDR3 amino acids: CASSPHPPTGQGHF. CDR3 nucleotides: TGTGCCAGCAGTCCCCATCCGCCGACAGGACAGGGGCACTTT.

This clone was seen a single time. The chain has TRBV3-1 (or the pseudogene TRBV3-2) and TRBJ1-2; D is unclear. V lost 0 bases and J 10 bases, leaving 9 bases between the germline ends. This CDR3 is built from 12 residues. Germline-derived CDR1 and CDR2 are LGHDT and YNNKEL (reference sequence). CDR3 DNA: TGTGCCAGCAGCCAAGAAGCGGCTGACTACACCTTC. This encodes CASSQEAADYTF.

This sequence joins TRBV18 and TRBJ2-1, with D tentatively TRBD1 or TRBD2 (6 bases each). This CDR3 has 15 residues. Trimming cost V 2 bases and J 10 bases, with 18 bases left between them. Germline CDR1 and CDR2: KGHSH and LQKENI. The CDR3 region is CASSPTRTEGGEQFF. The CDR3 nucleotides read TGTGCCAGCTCACCAACCCGGACCGAGGGGGGAGAGCAGTTCTTC.

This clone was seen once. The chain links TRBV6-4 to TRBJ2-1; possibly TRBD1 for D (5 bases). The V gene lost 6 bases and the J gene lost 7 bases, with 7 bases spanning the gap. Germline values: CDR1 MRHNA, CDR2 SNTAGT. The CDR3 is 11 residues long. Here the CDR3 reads CASRGANEQFF. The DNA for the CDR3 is TGTGCCAGCAGAGGGGCGAATGAGCAGTTCTTC.

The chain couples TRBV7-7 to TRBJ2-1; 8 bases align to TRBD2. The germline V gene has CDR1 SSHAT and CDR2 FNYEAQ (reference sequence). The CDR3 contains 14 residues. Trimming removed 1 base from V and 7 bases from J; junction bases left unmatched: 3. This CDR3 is CASSLGTSTNEQFF. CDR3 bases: TGTGCCAGCAGCTTAGGGACTAGCACGAATGAGCAGTTCTTC.

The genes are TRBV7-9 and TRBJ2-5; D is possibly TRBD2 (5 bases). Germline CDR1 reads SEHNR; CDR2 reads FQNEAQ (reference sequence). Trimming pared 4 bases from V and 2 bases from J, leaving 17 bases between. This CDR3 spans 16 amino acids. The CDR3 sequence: CASSWPGGKYQETQYF. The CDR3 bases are TGTGCCAGCAGCTGGCCAGGAGGCAAATATCAAGAGACCCAGTACTTC.

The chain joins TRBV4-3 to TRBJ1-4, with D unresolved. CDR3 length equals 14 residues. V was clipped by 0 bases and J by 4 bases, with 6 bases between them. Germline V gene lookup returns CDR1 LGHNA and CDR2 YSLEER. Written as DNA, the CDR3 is TGCGCCAGCAGCCAAGAGGTCATTAATGAAAAACTGTTTTTT. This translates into CASSQEVINEKLFF.

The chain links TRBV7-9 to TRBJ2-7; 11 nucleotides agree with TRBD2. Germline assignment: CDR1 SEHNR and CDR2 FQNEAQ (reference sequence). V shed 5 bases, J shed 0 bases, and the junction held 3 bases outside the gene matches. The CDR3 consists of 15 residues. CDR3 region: CASSMTSGNSYEQYF. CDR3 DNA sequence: TGTGCCAGCAGCATGACTAGCGGGAACTCCTACGAGCAGTACTTC.

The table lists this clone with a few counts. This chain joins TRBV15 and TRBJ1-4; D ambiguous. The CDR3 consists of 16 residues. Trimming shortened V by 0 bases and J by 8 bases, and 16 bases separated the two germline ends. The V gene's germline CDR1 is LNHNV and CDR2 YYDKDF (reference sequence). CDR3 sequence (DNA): TGTGCCACCAGCAGAGATATTGGCGTGGGTCACGAAAAACTGTTTTTT. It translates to CATSRDIGVGHEKLFF. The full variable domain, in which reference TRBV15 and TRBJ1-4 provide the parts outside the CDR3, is DAMVIQNPRYQVTQFGKPVTLSCSQTLNHNVMYWYQQKSSQAPKLLFHYYDKDFNNEADTPDNFQSRRPNTSFCFLDIRSPGLGDTAMYLCATSRDIGVGHEKLFFGSGTQLSVL.

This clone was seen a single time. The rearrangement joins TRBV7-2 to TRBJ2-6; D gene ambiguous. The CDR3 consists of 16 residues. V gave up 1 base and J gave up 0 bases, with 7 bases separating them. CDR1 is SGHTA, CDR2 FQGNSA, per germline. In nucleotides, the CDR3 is TGTGCCAGCAGCTTAGGTCCGAGCTCTGGGGCCAACGTCCTGACTTTC. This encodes CASSLGPSSGANVLTF. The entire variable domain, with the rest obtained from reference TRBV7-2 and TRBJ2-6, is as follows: GAGVSQSPSNKVTEKGKDVELRCDPISGHTALYWYRQSLGQGLEFLIYFQGNSAPDKSGLPSDRFSAERTGGSVSTLTIQRTQQEDSAVYLCASSLGPSSGANVLTFGAGSRLTVL.

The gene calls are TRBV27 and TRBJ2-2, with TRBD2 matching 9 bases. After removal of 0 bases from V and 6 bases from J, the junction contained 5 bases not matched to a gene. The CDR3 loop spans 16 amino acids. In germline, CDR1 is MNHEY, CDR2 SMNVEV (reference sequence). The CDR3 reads CASSLSRGGPAGELFF. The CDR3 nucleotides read TGTGCCAGCAGTTTATCGCGGGGGGGCCCCGCCGGGGAGCTGTTTTTT.

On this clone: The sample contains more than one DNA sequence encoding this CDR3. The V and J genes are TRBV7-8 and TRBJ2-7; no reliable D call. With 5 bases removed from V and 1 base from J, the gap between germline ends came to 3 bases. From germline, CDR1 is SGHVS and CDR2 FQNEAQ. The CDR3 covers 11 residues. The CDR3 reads CASSPSYEQYF. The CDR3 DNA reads TGTGCCAGCAGCCCGTCCTACGAGCAGTACTTC.

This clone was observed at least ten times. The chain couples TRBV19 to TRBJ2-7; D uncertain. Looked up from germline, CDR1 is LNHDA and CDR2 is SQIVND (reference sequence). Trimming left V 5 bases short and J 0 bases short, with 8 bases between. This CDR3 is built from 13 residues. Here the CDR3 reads CASSLRASYEQYF. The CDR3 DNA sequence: TGTGCCAGTAGTCTCCGGGCCTCCTACGAGCAGTACTTC.

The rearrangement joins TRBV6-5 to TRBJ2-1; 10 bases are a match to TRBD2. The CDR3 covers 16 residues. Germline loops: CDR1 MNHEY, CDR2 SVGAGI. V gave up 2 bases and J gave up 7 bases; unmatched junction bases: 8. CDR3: CASSYPGTSVVNEQFF. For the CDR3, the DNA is TGTGCCAGCAGTTACCCAGGGACTAGCGTTGTTAATGAGCAGTTCTTC.

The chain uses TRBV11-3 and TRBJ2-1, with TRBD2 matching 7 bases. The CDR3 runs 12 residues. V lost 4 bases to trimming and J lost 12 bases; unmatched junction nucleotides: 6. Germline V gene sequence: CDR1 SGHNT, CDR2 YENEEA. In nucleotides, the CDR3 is TGTGCCAGCAGCTGGGGAGCGGGACTGCAGTTCTTC. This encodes CASSWGAGLQFF.

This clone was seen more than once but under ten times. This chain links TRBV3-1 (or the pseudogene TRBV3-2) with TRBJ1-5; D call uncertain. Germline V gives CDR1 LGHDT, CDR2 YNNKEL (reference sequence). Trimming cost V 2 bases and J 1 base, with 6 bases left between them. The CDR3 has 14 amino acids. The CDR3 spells CASSQSGSNQPQHF. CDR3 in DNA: TGTGCCAGCAGCCAATCAGGCAGCAATCAGCCCCAGCATTTT.

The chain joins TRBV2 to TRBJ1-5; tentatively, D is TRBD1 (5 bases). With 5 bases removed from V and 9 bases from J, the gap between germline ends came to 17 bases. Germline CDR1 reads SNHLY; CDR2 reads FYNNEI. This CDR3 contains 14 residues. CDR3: CASSSQGDRGPQHF. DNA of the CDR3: TGTGCCAGCAGTTCCCAGGGAGACCGGGGGCCCCAGCATTTT.

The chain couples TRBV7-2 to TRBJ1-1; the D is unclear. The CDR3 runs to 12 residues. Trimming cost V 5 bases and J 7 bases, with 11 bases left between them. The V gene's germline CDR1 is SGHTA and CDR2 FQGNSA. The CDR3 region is CASSTRIGEAFF. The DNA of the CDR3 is TGTGCCAGCAGCACCCGGATCGGTGAAGCTTTCTTT.

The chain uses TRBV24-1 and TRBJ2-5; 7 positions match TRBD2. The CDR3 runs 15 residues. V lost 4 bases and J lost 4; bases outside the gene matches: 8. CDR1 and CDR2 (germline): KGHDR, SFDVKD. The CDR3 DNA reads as TGTGCCACCAGTGACCCGGGGGGTGCTGGAGAGACCCAGTACTTC. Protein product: CATSDPGGAGETQYF.

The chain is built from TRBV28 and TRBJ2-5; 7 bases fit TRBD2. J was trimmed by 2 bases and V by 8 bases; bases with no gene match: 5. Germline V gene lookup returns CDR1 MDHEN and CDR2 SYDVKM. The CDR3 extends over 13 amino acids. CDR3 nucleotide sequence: TGTGCCAGCCCCTGGACTAGTCAAGAGACCCAGTACTTC. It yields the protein CASPWTSQETQYF.

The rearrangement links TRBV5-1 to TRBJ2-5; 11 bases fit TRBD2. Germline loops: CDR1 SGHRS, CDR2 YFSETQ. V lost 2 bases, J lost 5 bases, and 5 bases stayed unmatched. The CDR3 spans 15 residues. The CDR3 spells CASSFGTSGRETQYF. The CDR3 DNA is TGCGCCAGCAGCTTTGGGACTAGCGGACGGGAGACCCAGTACTTC.